The rows below give T cell receptor beta chains drawn from one sample of a study of CD8+CD57+ T cells in acquired aplastic anemia. One entry per CDR3 protein results from TCRdb running MiXCR on the reads. The sample yields about 150,000 distinct CDR3 sequences, 40% to 60% seen once. The specimen sequenced was sorted CD4+, CD8+, or CD8+CD57+ T cells (not recorded which) from PBMCs. These receptors all come from a human donor with aplastic anemia. Both conserved end residues are part of each CDR3.

TRBJ2-3	TRBV6-2/TRBV6-3	CASSYSEGDTQYF
TRBJ2-7	TRBV4-1	CASSQDRPGNYEQYF
TRBJ2-3	TRBV12-3/TRBV12-4	CASSFGLAGGADTQYF
TRBJ2-3	TRBV20-1	CSARDPAGITDTQYF
TRBJ2-3	TRBV2	CASSEAGDTQYF
TRBJ2-2	TRBV9	CASSDEGRSTGELFF
TRBJ2-7	TRBV2	CASSVSLSKSSYEQYF
TRBJ2-1	TRBV7-3	CASSLEFGSRGDEQFF
TRBJ1-2	TRBV7-9	CASSPETDRSPGYTF
TRBJ2-3	TRBV20-1	CSARDLAGGPDTQYF
TRBJ2-2	TRBV10-3	CAISEPQGWTSGGQNTGELFF
TRBJ2-3	TRBV12-3/TRBV12-4	CASSDSSGSTDTQYF
TRBJ2-1	TRBV20-1	CSARTSGGLNNEQFF
TRBJ2-1	TRBV30	CAWSLRMGNEQFF
TRBJ2-5	TRBV10-3	CAISEEARETQYF
TRBJ2-7	TRBV19	CATSHLSAESYEQYF
TRBJ1-1	TRBV9	CASSVVPTNTEAFF
TRBJ2-2	TRBV19	CASTLQTGTNTGELFF
TRBJ2-7	TRBV20-1	CSARDRVIGYEQYF
TRBJ2-7	TRBV25-1	CACSEWGRYYEQYF
TRBJ2-7	TRBV24-1	CATSEGTGHSHEQYF
TRBJ1-4	TRBV2	CASSEFGTGNEKLFF
TRBJ2-7	TRBV10-3	CAISETGGPNNEQYF
TRBJ2-2	TRBV2	CASIWDRNTGELFF
TRBJ1-5	TRBV7-9	CASSPKSGQPQHF
TRBJ2-7	TRBV24-1	CATSGDRSYEQYF
TRBJ1-4	TRBV25-1	CASSASGREKLFF
TRBJ2-4	TRBV5-1	CASSFSGNPNIQYF
TRBJ2-7	TRBV14	CASSQAGGQGAYEQYF
TRBJ1-3	TRBV12-3/TRBV12-4	CASSLGGPPGNTIYF
TRBJ2-7	TRBV27	CASSFSPGGWNEQYF
TRBJ1-4	TRBV25-1	CASKDNGQNEKLFF
TRBJ2-3	TRBV30	CAWGVVAGSTDTQYF
TRBJ1-6	TRBV15	CATSRVEVYVRGSPLHF
TRBJ1-6	TRBV2	CASSEGASYSPLHF
TRBJ1-1	TRBV29-1	CSVWDTNTEAFF
TRBJ2-2	TRBV15	CATSRVGAGELFF
TRBJ1-2	TRBV2	CASQTYGANYGYTF
TRBJ2-7	TRBV13	CASTHYGLHEQYF
TRBJ1-6	TRBV13	CASSEDRGLLFHSYNSPLHF
TRBJ1-6	TRBV5-1	CASSFRDSDSPLHF
TRBJ1-6	TRBV15	CATSIQVGHNSPLHF
TRBJ1-1	TRBV9	CASSSAGTEAFF
TRBJ2-2	TRBV12-3/TRBV12-4	CASRRGAVTGELFF
TRBJ2-1	TRBV20-1	CSARDSGQGYNEQFF
TRBJ1-2	TRBV10-3	CAISESGSPGGYTF
TRBJ1-2	TRBV29-1	CSVESDYGYTF